The clone carrying this T cell receptor (beta chain) was picked up a small number of times. The data were taken from a study of blood T cell repertoires in COVID-19. Only in-frame clones appear in the TCRdb table, and some are missing; sequencing was by immunoSEQ multiplex PCR. Of about 110,000 clones in the sample, about nine tenths were seen once. The CDR3 contains 16 residues. Per germline, CDR1 SGHDT and CDR2 YYEEEE. Trimming left V 0 bases short and J 2 bases short, with 13 bases between. Sequenced sample: peripheral blood. The chain is built from TRBV5-6 and TRBJ2-3, with unresolved D. The receptor was derived from a human donor in a cohort sampled during active COVID-19. The DNA of the CDR3 is TGTGCCAGCAGCTTGGATCTCCTGGAGTCCACAGATACGCAGTATTTT. It translates to CASSLDLLESTDTQYF. The variable domain in full, completed from reference TRBV5-6 and TRBJ2-3, reads DAGVTQSPTHLIKTRGQQVTLRCSPKSGHDTVSWYQQALGQGPQFIFQYYEEEERQRGNFPDRFSGHQFPNYSSELNVNALLLGDSALYLCASSLDLLESTDTQYFGPGTRLTVL.